This T cell receptor (beta chain) derives from a study of vaccination and CD4 T cells after COVID-19. Cultured CD4+ T cell DNA was sequenced using the Oncomine TCR Beta short-read assay. TCRdb processed the PCR reads anew with MiXCR; each CDR3 protein has one entry. The profile covers nearly 8,000 distinct CDR3 sequences, with roughly 60% appearing a single time and 30% to 35% taken by the ten largest. This CDR3 is 20 amino acids long. The V and J ends lost 2 bases and 0 bases respectively, with 23 bases between them. CDR1 MNHNS and CDR2 SASEGT come from the germline V gene. Specified treatment: roughly ten-day PBMC culture with coronavirus spike peptide pools or control peptides (ViraFEST assay). This clonotype has a handful of counts. Its antigen remains unidentified.

The receptor was derived from a human donor who had recovered from COVID-19. Sequencing input: CD4+ T cells from blood, cultured in vitro. This rearrangement joins TRBV6-1 to TRBJ1-5, with D perhaps matching TRBD1 (5 bases). The CDR3 region is CASSEWGRGGGVYSNQPQHF. Here the CDR3 DNA reads TGTGCCAGCAGTGAATGGGGACGGGGTGGTGGTGTATATAGCAATCAGCCCCAGCATTTT.